The 9 T cell receptor beta chains in this list originate from one sample, sequenced in a study of vaccination and CD4 T cells after COVID-19. These receptors have no identified antigens. The Oncomine TCR Beta short-read assay sequenced DNA from cultured CD4+ T cells. TCRdb used MiXCR to reprocess the PCR reads, holding one entry per CDR3 protein. The table has around 14,000 distinct CDR3 sequences, approximately 53% seen once. The treatment: roughly 10-day PBMC culture with coronavirus spike peptide pools or control peptides (ViraFEST assay). Sample: CD4+ T cells from blood, cultured in vitro. Source of these receptors: a human donor who had recovered from COVID-19.

CDR3 in DNA: TGCAGCGTTGAAGGTATCCCCTACTCCTACAATGAGCAGTTCTTC. Translated, it gives CSVEGIPYSYNEQFF. The rearrangement uses TRBV29-1 and TRBJ2-1; no definite D call. The CDR3 totals 15 residues. Trimming removed 1 base from V and 0 bases from J, with 10 bases in between. Germline V lookup: CDR1 SQVTM, CDR2 ANQGSEA.

Only a few counts were recorded for this clonotype. The rearrangement joins TRBV7-2 to TRBJ2-3; 10 bases are a match to TRBD2. In germline, CDR1 is SGHTA, CDR2 FQGNSA. With 2 bases clipped from V and 5 bases from J, the junction kept 4 bases outside the gene matches. The CDR3 covers 15 residues. Here the CDR3 reads CASSLQLAGGDTQYF. CDR3 coding DNA: TGTGCCAGCAGCTTACAATTAGCGGGGGGAGATACGCAGTATTTT. The entire variable domain, with the rest obtained from reference TRBV7-2 and TRBJ2-3, is as follows: GAGVSQSPSNKVTEKGKDVELRCDPISGHTALYWYRQSLGQGLEFLIYFQGNSAPDKSGLPSDRFSAERTGGSVSTLTIQRTQQEDSAVYLCASSLQLAGGDTQYFGPGTRLTVL.

CDR3 loop: CASSEAGGAGEQYF. Here the CDR3 DNA reads TGTGCCAGCAGTGAAGCGGGAGGGGCTGGCGAGCAGTACTTC. The gene calls are TRBV2 and TRBJ2-7, with 7 bases fitting TRBD2. CDR1 and CDR2 (germline): SNHLY, FYNNEI. There are 14 residues in the CDR3. V trimming: 0 bases; J trimming: 6 bases; junction bases outside the gene matches: 5.

The chain carries TRBV6-5 and TRBJ1-6, with D possibly matching TRBD1 (5 bases). The CDR3 runs to 14 residues. V was clipped by 2 bases and J by 7 bases, with 9 bases between them. Germline V gene data show CDR1 as MNHEY and CDR2 as SVGAGI. Written as DNA, the CDR3 is TGTGCCAGCAGTTACGGGGGGACGAATTCACCCCTCCACTTT. Its translation is CASSYGGTNSPLHF.

Only a few counts were recorded for this clonotype. The chain uses TRBV19 and TRBJ1-4; D is uncertain. The CDR3 sequence is 15 residues long. CDR1 LNHDA and CDR2 SQIVND come from the germline V gene (reference sequence). V was trimmed by 2 bases and J by 6 bases, leaving 13 bases between them. Here the CDR3 DNA reads TGTGCCAGTAGTATAAGTACAGACGGACATGAAAAACTGTTTTTT. Protein: CASSISTDGHEKLFF.

The rearrangement links TRBV19 to TRBJ2-1; D assignment may be TRBD1 or TRBD2 (6 bases each). Germline CDR1 is LNHDA and CDR2 is SQIVND (reference sequence). The V gene lost 3 bases and the J gene lost 8 bases, with 14 bases spanning the gap. The CDR3 has 14 residues. The CDR3 spells CASSIGRGLHEQFF. The CDR3 nucleotides read TGTGCCAGTAGTATTGGACGGGGGCTCCATGAGCAGTTCTTC.

The J gene is TRBJ2-2, the V gene TRBV2; 8 bases are shared with TRBD2. Germline V CDR1 and CDR2: SNHLY, FYNNEI. This CDR3 is built from 15 residues. Trimming cost V 6 bases and J 5 bases; bases outside gene matches: 8. The DNA of the CDR3 is TGTGCCAGCAGCCCCAGCGGGAGAGGTACCGGGGAGCTGTTTTTT. Its protein product is CASSPSGRGTGELFF.

The chain couples TRBV15 to TRBJ2-7; 11 bases are shared with TRBD2. CDR3 size: 16 residues. The V segment lost 1 base and the J segment 7 bases; nucleotides outside the gene matches: 9. CDR1 LNHNV and CDR2 YYDKDF come from the germline V gene (reference sequence). As DNA, the CDR3 is TGTGCCACCAGCAGAGGCGCTAGCGGGAGGAACGGGGAGCAGTACTTC. It is translated as CATSRGASGRNGEQYF.

In its sample, this clonotype ranks as medium-sized. V usage is TRBV6-1 and J usage is TRBJ1-1; tentative D call: TRBD1 (6 bases). Trimming removed 7 bases from V and 7 bases from J, with 16 bases in between. The CDR3 covers 13 residues. Germline values: CDR1 MNHNS, CDR2 SASEGT. CDR3 bases: TGTGCCAGCAATCCAAGAGGGGGGGGTGAAGCTTTCTTT. Translating gives CASNPRGGGEAFF.